This TCR beta chain came from a study of liver allograft versus peripheral blood T cells. Overall study context: Transplanted-liver and recipient peripheral blood T cell receptor repertoires were compared.

Germline lookup yields CDR1 MNHEY and CDR2 SMNVEV (reference sequence). The ends were cut back, 8 bases at V and 1 base at J, with 11 bases in the middle. This CDR3 spans 13 amino acids. The study's findings and limits: Peripheral blood repertoires reportedly differed from the T cell receptor repertoires found inside liver allografts.

By share of the sample, this clonotype is medium-sized. Its cognate antigen is unknown. One entry per CDR3 protein, called by TCRdb with MiXCR from the reads. The sample lists approximately 9,000 distinct CDR3 sequences, roughly 18% occurring once. The rearrangement joins TRBV27 to TRBJ1-1; TRBD1 is a possible D gene (5 bases). This receptor was identified in a human patient who had a liver transplant. Some of these T cells may belong to the graft donor. The CDR3 sequence is CASGWGWNTEAFF. The CDR3 DNA sequence: TGTGCCAGCGGCTGGGGGTGGAACACTGAAGCTTTCTTT.